One and the same sample provided the 6 T cell receptor beta chains below, sequenced in a study of cytomegalovirus exposure and HLA in healthy donors (dated by TCRdb to 2017 to 2019). Libraries were built with the immunoSEQ multiplex PCR assay. The multiplex PCR relied on a mix of 60 forward primers for TCR Vbeta segments and 13 reverse primers for TCR Jbeta segments. This immuneACCESS table, as held by TCRdb, lists in-frame sequences with V and J called but not all clones. Of the missing ones, under half trace to an unresolved V gene in checked studies; the others have no known cause. The sample table lists 100,000 to 150,000 clones, around 80% of them with a count of one. 5.3% of the sample goes to the ten largest clones. The sequenced sample consisted of PBMCs. The receptors come from a man under 40 in good health and CMV-seronegative.

The chain links TRBV18 to TRBJ1-4; TRBD1 matches 12 bases. The CDR3 runs 15 residues. The junction had 1 base not matched to a gene; V was cut back by 1 base and J by 7 bases. CDR1 is KGHSH and CDR2 is LQKENI in the germline V gene. The CDR3 DNA sequence: TGTGCCAGCTCACCACGGGACAGGGGGCTTGAAAAACTGTTTTTT. This encodes CASSPRDRGLEKLFF.

The rearrangement links TRBV18 to TRBJ1-1; TRBD1 aligns across 9 bases. The CDR3 covers 15 residues. Germline V gives CDR1 KGHSH, CDR2 LQKENI. The junction had 7 bases not matched to a gene; V was cut back by 4 bases and J by 4 bases. The CDR3, as DNA: TGTGCCAGCTCACTCTCTACAGGGGGCTTCACTGAAGCTTTCTTT. It yields the protein CASSLSTGGFTEAFF.

This chain uses TRBV5-1 with TRBJ2-5, with 7 bases lining up with TRBD1. The V gene's germline CDR1 is SGHRS and CDR2 YFSETQ. The CDR3 covers 14 residues. The ends lost 3 bases at V and 3 bases at J; junction bases unmatched: 5. CDR3 bases: TGCGCCAGCAGCTGGGACAGCAGAAAAGAGACCCAGTACTTC. Its protein is CASSWDSRKETQYF. Based on the CDR3 plus reference TRBV5-1 and TRBJ2-5, the full variable domain is KAGVTQTPRYLIKTRGQQVTLSCSPISGHRSVSWYQQTPGQGLQFLFEYFSETQRNKGNFPGRFSGRQFSNSRSEMNVSTLELGDSALYLCASSWDSRKETQYFGPGTRLLVL.

V and J are TRBV10-1 and TRBJ1-1; 7 bases match TRBD1. CDR1 WNHNN and CDR2 SYGVQD come from the germline V gene (reference sequence). This CDR3 has 15 residues. Germline trimming cut 3 bases from V and 1 base from J; bases unmatched to any gene: 5. In DNA, the CDR3 is TGCGCCAGCAGTGAAAACAGGGGTTCGAACACTGAAGCTTTCTTT. Its translation: CASSENRGSNTEAFF.

The gene calls are TRBV7-2 and TRBJ2-5; possibly TRBD2 for D (6 bases). Matching the DNA end better, TRBJ2-7 makes the J call doubtful. Germline V gene data show CDR1 as SGHTA and CDR2 as FQGNSA. This CDR3 region has 15 residues. The CDR3 DNA is TGTGCCAGCAGCTTAAACGGGGACTTTGCCTACGAGCAGTACTTC. Translated: CASSLNGDFAYEQYF.

This chain connects TRBV4-2 to TRBJ1-1; D not certain. Germline V lookup: CDR1 LGHNA, CDR2 YNFKEQ. This CDR3 comprises 14 residues. Trimming removed 7 bases at V and 3 bases at J, with 15 bases between. CDR3 bases: TGTGCCAGCACTCAAAGGAGATTGGACACTGAAGCTTTCTTT. Translating gives CASTQRRLDTEAFF.